This T cell receptor beta chain appears in the sequencing data of a study of CD8 T cells in Susac syndrome (dated by TCRdb to between 2019 and 2020). For context, the study as a whole: Whether CD8+ T cell activation and differentiation in Susac syndrome was antigen driven was tested using repertoire sequencing. Clonality of the CD8+ T cell repertoire was compared between over ten healthy donors, about 14 Susac syndrome patients and 15 multiple sclerosis patients.

The research as a whole found: The number of individuals in the TCR sequencing and HLA analysis was recognized as being relatively small.

This clonotype was observed a single time. It lacks a known antigen. No much larger clone exists at a distance of one base, and base qualities are not known. One read alone makes for weak evidence. RNA was extracted using the RNeasy kit, and about 0.5 to 1 ug of the RNA was reverse transcribed with random hexamers. TCR beta CDR3 regions were amplified with the immunoSEQ multiplex PCR assay covering 54 Vbeta and 13 Jbeta segments. Bias from PCR amplification was corrected by using a synthetic template baseline for primer optimization and for computational correction. As for the original processing: Reads were annotated to V, D and J genes according to IMGT and were analyzed with immunoSEQ Analyzer, with only productive sequences retained. Clonality was calculated as one minus the Shannon entropy normalized by log2 of the number of productive unique sequences. Public and private clones were assessed among the 100 most prevalent clones of each patient and control. Clones were defined as Susac-specific when absent from the healthy and MS cohorts, from about 970 published viral clones and from other ImmuneACCESS disease sequences. TCRdb took the public reads, trimmed them with fastp at Q25, ran MiXCR for clone calling and kept in-frame beta chains. Entries are consolidated by CDR3 protein sequence, retaining the most common genes and DNA. The V and J calls reflect TCRdb's pipeline rather than the authors' work. The table for this sample lists fewer than 300,000 distinct CDR3 sequences; approximately 85% of them were counted only once. About 0.11% of the sample is taken by the ten largest.

High-throughput TCR beta sequencing profiled peripheral blood CD8+ and CD4+ T cells from healthy donors, Susac syndrome patients and multiple sclerosis patients. The multiple sclerosis controls were treatment-naive patients whose relapsing-remitting disease, either stable or active, fulfilled the revised McDonald criteria. Bulk CD8+ and CD4+ T cells were purified by magnetic negative isolation, while CD8+ TEMRA cells were enriched using FACS. Blood was drawn into EDTA tubes, processed within 24 hours, and PBMCs were isolated by density gradient centrifugation. PBMCs intended for TCR sequencing were cryopreserved in liquid nitrogen and thawed later in a water bath at 37 degrees C. A purity of at least 90% was achieved for sorted or isolated CD4+, CD8+ and CD8+ TEMRA cells. Trimming costs V 5 bases and J 0 bases, and their ends lie 14 bases apart. The germline V gene supplies CDR1 MGHDK and CDR2 SYGVNS. From the cysteine up to the phenylalanine, the CDR3 has a length of 16 residues. Of the read, only the CDR3 DNA is kept; its 48 bases are in frame from base 1.

This TCR was sampled from a human donor with multiple sclerosis. The rearrangement combines TRBV25-1 with TRBJ2-1; the D gene assignment is ambiguous. Sequenced material: CD8+ T cells from PBMCs. The CDR3 here reads CASSTSYQSSYNEQFF. The DNA is TGTGCCAGCAGTACGAGCTATCAAAGCTCCTACAATGAGCAGTTCTTC.